These 17 T cell receptor beta chains originate from one sample sequenced in a study of T cell repertoires in cytomegalovirus infection. MiXCR, applied by TCRdb to the reads, yields one record per CDR3 protein. Of a few hundred thousand distinct CDR3 sequences in the sample, roughly 29% were seen once. Sequencing was done on a sample of PBMCs. The receptor source for this set is a human donor in good health (CMV status not recorded). Some clones in this sample may be carry-over from other donors' samples.

J is TRBJ2-2 and V is TRBV20-1, with TRBD2 as a possible D gene (6 bases). The germline gives CDR1 DFQATT, CDR2 SNEGSKA (reference sequence). This CDR3 region has 15 residues. Trimming pared 6 bases from V and 2 bases from J, leaving 16 bases between. CDR3 in DNA: TGCAGTGCCAGGTCATGGAGGGCCAACACCGGGGAGCTGTTTTTT. Translating it yields CSARSWRANTGELFF.

This chain joins TRBV5-1 and TRBJ2-1; 14 positions match TRBD2. The germline gives CDR1 SGHRS, CDR2 YFSETQ. This CDR3 contains 18 residues. Losses at the gene ends were 4 bases for V and 2 bases for J; bases not matched to a gene: 8. CDR3 nucleotide sequence: TGCGCCAGCAGCGGCGGGACTAGCGGGAGCCCCACCTACAATGAGCAGTTCTTC. It yields the protein CASSGGTSGSPTYNEQFF.

This clonotype was seen a handful of times. V gene TRBV6-2 or TRBV6-3 combines with J gene TRBJ2-3, with a weak D call TRBD2 (6 bases). Trimming removed 7 bases at V and 2 bases at J, with 13 bases between. CDR3 length: 14 amino acids. In germline, CDR1 is MNHEY, CDR2 SVGEGT. The CDR3 region is CASTRDLTTDTQYF. In nucleotides, the CDR3 is TGTGCCAGCACGCGGGATCTCACCACAGATACGCAGTATTTT.

This clonotype was seen only a few times. This chain uses TRBV7-2 with TRBJ2-7; D is perhaps TRBD1 or TRBD2 (5 bases each). The CDR3 runs 13 residues. The germline gives CDR1 SGHTA, CDR2 FQGNSA. V was trimmed by 1 base and J by 3 bases, leaving 7 bases between them. The CDR3 spells CASSLGDHYEQYF. CDR3 coding DNA: TGTGCCAGCAGCTTAGGGGACCACTACGAGCAGTACTTC.

In this sample, this clonotype turned up many times. V usage is TRBV7-2 and J usage is TRBJ2-7, with 8 bases matching TRBD2. The germline CDR1 and CDR2 sequences are SGHTA and FQGNSA. J gave up 5 bases and V 5 bases, and 11 bases lay outside the gene matches. The CDR3 extends over 15 amino acids. Here the CDR3 reads CASSISGRAGDEQYF. The CDR3 region has the DNA TGTGCCAGCAGCATCAGCGGGAGAGCTGGGGACGAGCAGTACTTC.

This clonotype was found a few times. V and J are TRBV6-2 or TRBV6-3 and TRBJ1-6; D ambiguous. V lost 1 base and J lost 13, with 17 bases in between. CDR3 length: 15 residues. CDR1 is MNHEY, CDR2 SVGEGT, per germline. As DNA, the CDR3 is TGTGCCAGCAGTTACTGGGGAGGCCCACCAGCTCCCCTCCACTTT. Encoded protein: CASSYWGGPPAPLHF.

The V gene is TRBV6-5, the J gene TRBJ1-2; TRBD1 might be the D (6 bases). CDR1 is MNHEY, CDR2 SVGAGI, per germline. Between the trimmed V and J ends, which lost 6 bases and 4 bases, there was a span of 12 bases. The CDR3 consists of 13 residues. Here the CDR3 DNA reads TGTGCCAGCAGAGTTCAGGGGCGCTATGGCTACACCTTC. Protein sequence: CASRVQGRYGYTF.

The genes are TRBV28 and TRBJ2-1; weak D call: TRBD1 (6 bases). Trimming pared 1 base from V and 6 bases from J, leaving 10 bases between. From germline, CDR1 is MDHEN and CDR2 SYDVKM. This CDR3 has 14 residues. The CDR3 protein is CASSLSHRANEQFF. The CDR3 region has the DNA TGTGCCAGCAGTTTATCACACAGGGCCAATGAGCAGTTCTTC. Full variable domain (remainder filled in from reference TRBV28 and TRBJ2-1): DVKVTQSSRYLVKRTGEKVFLECVQDMDHENMFWYRQDPGLGLRLIYFSYDVKMKEKGDIPEGYSVSREKKERFSLILESASTNQTSMYLCASSLSHRANEQFFGPGTRLTVL.

This clonotype has only a few counts. The chain combines TRBV6-2 or TRBV6-3 with TRBJ1-5; D not certain. V lost 7 bases, J lost 3 bases, and 13 bases lay in between. The CDR3 spans 14 residues. Germline V gene sequence: CDR1 MNHEY, CDR2 SVGEGT. Here the CDR3 reads CASKGQSSNQPQHF. Here the CDR3 DNA reads TGTGCCAGCAAAGGCCAAAGCTCCAATCAGCCCCAGCATTTT.

The CDR3 here is CSARDPGTQNQPQHF. The CDR3 nucleotides read TGCAGTGCTAGAGACCCTGGGACACAGAATCAGCCCCAGCATTTT. This chain joins TRBV20-1 and TRBJ1-5; tentatively, D is TRBD1 (6 bases). Per the germline V gene, CDR1 is DFQATT and CDR2 is SNEGSKA (reference sequence). Trimming left V 0 bases short and J 4 bases short, with 13 bases between. The CDR3 runs 15 residues.

The V gene is TRBV29-1, the J gene TRBJ2-1; TRBD1 matches at 10 bases. Per germline, CDR1 SQVTM and CDR2 ANQGSEA. The CDR3 length is 14 residues. V gave up 6 bases and J gave up 8 bases; unmatched junction bases: 10. CDR3 in amino acids: CSVTTGGFIDEQFF. The CDR3 DNA reads TGCAGCGTAACGACAGGGGGCTTTATTGATGAGCAGTTCTTC.

J is TRBJ2-1 and V is TRBV20-1; TRBD2 agrees at 12 bases. V was clipped by 5 bases and J by 7 bases; unmatched bases: 6. Germline loops: CDR1 DFQATT, CDR2 SNEGSKA (reference sequence). The CDR3 sequence is 14 residues long. The CDR3: CSAALAGGPNEQFF. The CDR3 DNA reads as TGCAGTGCTGCCCTAGCGGGAGGGCCGAATGAGCAGTTCTTC.

This clonotype was seen repeatedly, ten times or more. The chain employs TRBV7-2 and TRBJ2-7; D unresolved. Trimming left V 5 bases short and J 2 bases short, with 7 bases between. This CDR3 has 12 residues. Germline V gene sequence: CDR1 SGHTA, CDR2 FQGNSA. The DNA of the CDR3 is TGTGCCAGCAGCCCCCAGACCTACGAGCAGTACTTC. Translation gives CASSPQTYEQYF. The full variable domain, in which reference TRBV7-2 and TRBJ2-7 provide the parts outside the CDR3, is GAGVSQSPSNKVTEKGKDVELRCDPISGHTALYWYRQSLGQGLEFLIYFQGNSAPDKSGLPSDRFSAERTGGSVSTLTIQRTQQEDSAVYLCASSPQTYEQYFGPGTRLTVT.

The V and J genes are TRBV7-8 and TRBJ2-7; 7 bases align to TRBD2. The CDR3 runs to 13 residues. Germline trimming cut 5 bases from V and 1 base from J; bases unmatched to any gene: 2. CDR1 is SGHVS and CDR2 is FQNEAQ in the germline V gene. CDR3 sequence: CASSRGVSYEQYV. The CDR3, as DNA: TGTGCCAGCAGCCGGGGGGTTTCCTACGAGCAGTACGTC.

This clonotype has only one observation. Germline is not matched at one junction end, which may reflect a read error. The genes are TRBV5-1 and TRBJ2-2; maybe TRBD2 (5 bases). The CDR3 is made up of 13 amino acids. The germline gives CDR1 SGHRS, CDR2 YFSETQ. In DNA, the CDR3 is TGCGCCAGCAGCTTGGCCGTGTCCGGGGTGCTGTTTTTT. Amino acids: CASSLAVSGVLFF.

This clonotype was detected only a few times. V usage is TRBV5-5 and J usage is TRBJ2-3; the D gene is possibly TRBD2 (6 bases). The ends were cut back, 0 bases at V and 3 bases at J, with 11 bases in the middle. The CDR3 runs 15 residues. Germline values: CDR1 SGHKS, CDR2 YYEKEE (reference sequence). The CDR3 here is CASSLGVRGTDTQYF. In DNA form, the CDR3 reads TGTGCCAGCAGCTTGGGAGTTCGGGGGACAGATACGCAGTATTTT. The variable domain in full, with the rest retrieved from reference TRBV5-5 and TRBJ2-3, is DAGVTQSPTHLIKTRGQQVTLRCSPISGHKSVSWYQQVLGQGPQFIFQYYEKEERGRGNFPDRFSARQFPNYSSELNVNALLLGDSALYLCASSLGVRGTDTQYFGPGTRLTVL.

This clonotype has more than one count but fewer than ten. J is TRBJ2-1 and V is TRBV12-3 or TRBV12-4; D is tentatively TRBD1 or TRBD2 (6 bases each). This CDR3 region has 14 residues. With 5 bases removed from V and 8 bases from J, the gap between germline ends came to 16 bases. CDR3 sequence reads: CASSPGGNRDEQFF. The DNA of the CDR3 is TGTGCCAGCAGTCCTGGCGGGAACAGGGATGAGCAGTTCTTC.